These T cell receptor beta chains were read from a single sample in a study of T cell responses to AZD1222 COVID-19 vaccine. TCRdb's copy holds only in-frame clones and misses some; the assay was immunoSEQ multiplex PCR. The sample has 30,000 to 35,000 clones, about 80% seen once. This specimen consisted of peripheral blood, obtained 28 days after the second AZD1222 dose. The receptors were sampled from an adult who received the AZD1222 COVID-19 vaccine. Each CDR3 is given with its conserved first and last residue. Each record gives: J gene, CDR3 length, V gene, CDR3 protein.

j_gene: TRBJ2-1
len: 14
v_gene: TRBV5-1
CDR3aa: CASNGRLLSDEQFF

j_gene: TRBJ1-2
len: 13
v_gene: TRBV7-2
CDR3aa: CASSSRGNYGYTF

j_gene: TRBJ2-7
len: 14
v_gene: TRBV27
CDR3aa: CASSLGGFSYEQYF

j_gene: TRBJ1-1
len: 14
v_gene: TRBV6-5
CDR3aa: CASSYGAQDTEAFF

j_gene: TRBJ1-1
len: 14
v_gene: TRBV28
CDR3aa: CASSPGQTNTEAFF

j_gene: TRBJ1-2
len: 13
v_gene: TRBV6-6
CDR3aa: CASSGTGNYGYTF

j_gene: TRBJ2-2
len: 15
v_gene: TRBV6-5
CDR3aa: CAIPPGTGLTGELFF

j_gene: TRBJ1-4
len: 15
v_gene: TRBV24-1
CDR3aa: CATSDSRGRDEKLFF

j_gene: TRBJ1-2
len: 17
v_gene: TRBV7-9
CDR3aa: CASSRLTTGESNYGYTF

j_gene: TRBJ2-1
len: 13
v_gene: TRBV12-3/TRBV12-4
CDR3aa: CASSLSAGGGTFF

j_gene: TRBJ1-2
len: 14
v_gene: TRBV7-8
CDR3aa: CASSLVWGTYGYTF

j_gene: TRBJ1-3
len: 13
v_gene: TRBV3-1/TRBV3-2
CDR3aa: CASSVGQGNTIYF

j_gene: TRBJ2-3
len: 18
v_gene: TRBV5-8
CDR3aa: CASSLNPTSGSIADTQYF

j_gene: TRBJ1-5
len: 15
v_gene: TRBV4-1
CDR3aa: CASSQGQISNQPQHF

j_gene: TRBJ1-1
len: 15
v_gene: TRBV6-5
CDR3aa: CASSLDSLLNTEAFF

j_gene: TRBJ1-5
len: 15
v_gene: TRBV6-5
CDR3aa: CASSLLGVGNQPQHF

j_gene: TRBJ2-6
len: 15
v_gene: TRBV18
CDR3aa: CASSPGASGANVLTF

j_gene: TRBJ1-4
len: 11
v_gene: TRBV6-5
CDR3aa: CASRRDEKLFF

j_gene: TRBJ1-6
len: 17
v_gene: TRBV27
CDR3aa: CASSFSGWTSPNSPLHF

j_gene: TRBJ2-7
len: 14
v_gene: TRBV6-1
CDR3aa: CASSDPGRRYEQYF

j_gene: TRBJ2-3
len: 15
v_gene: TRBV9
CDR3aa: CASSVSGYSTDTQYF

j_gene: TRBJ1-5
len: 13
v_gene: TRBV15
CDR3aa: CATREDGNQPQHF

j_gene: TRBJ2-1
len: 17
v_gene: TRBV19
CDR3aa: CASSMPAFRGAGNEQFF

j_gene: TRBJ2-7
len: 18
v_gene: TRBV5-4
CDR3aa: CASSRATSGWTSSYEQYF

j_gene: TRBJ1-2
len: 11
v_gene: TRBV5-4
CDR3aa: CASSLGQGYTF

j_gene: TRBJ1-1
len: 13
v_gene: TRBV7-9
CDR3aa: CASCQPQNTEAFF

j_gene: TRBJ1-5
len: 13
v_gene: TRBV7-9
CDR3aa: CASSPEGRLPQHF

j_gene: TRBJ2-2
len: 13
v_gene: TRBV25-1
CDR3aa: CASSESGFGELFF

j_gene: TRBJ1-3
len: 14
v_gene: TRBV3-1/TRBV3-2
CDR3aa: CASSQSWAGNTIYF

j_gene: TRBJ1-4
len: 13
v_gene: TRBV10-2
CDR3aa: CASRYPGGEKLFF

j_gene: TRBJ1-5
len: 13
v_gene: TRBV19
CDR3aa: CASRSTANQPQHF

j_gene: TRBJ1-1
len: 15
v_gene: TRBV10-2
CDR3aa: CASQTGATAYTEAFF

j_gene: TRBJ2-2
len: 15
v_gene: TRBV9
CDR3aa: CASSVSGTNTGELFF

j_gene: TRBJ2-5
len: 14
v_gene: TRBV5-6
CDR3aa: CATRRRGALETQYF

j_gene: TRBJ2-1
len: 15
v_gene: TRBV19
CDR3aa: CASSARLAVFNEQFF

j_gene: TRBJ1-5
len: 16
v_gene: TRBV12-5
CDR3aa: CASGLVGRAGNQPQHF

j_gene: TRBJ1-1
len: 13
v_gene: TRBV29-1
CDR3aa: CSVATGVNTEAFF

j_gene: TRBJ1-5
len: 15
v_gene: TRBV19
CDR3aa: CASIGRKGSNQPQHF

j_gene: TRBJ2-3
len: 9
v_gene: TRBV23-1
CDR3aa: CANTDTQYF

j_gene: TRBJ1-3
len: 16
v_gene: TRBV7-9
CDR3aa: CASSQGGGRAGNTIYF

j_gene: TRBJ2-1
len: 16
v_gene: TRBV24-1
CDR3aa: CATSSSWGLEKDEQFF